A single sample is the source of the 10 T cell receptor beta chains below, sequenced in a study of T cells after yellow fever vaccination. TCRdb recomputed calls from the 5' RACE reads with MiXCR, one row per CDR3 protein. The sample consists of 350,000 to 550,000 distinct CDR3 sequences, around a sixth of them appearing once. This specimen consisted of PBMCs, obtained before the yellow fever booster vaccination. The receptor set was obtained from a man aged 18-30 years who received the YFV17D yellow fever vaccine.

The chain carries TRBV7-9 and TRBJ1-1; no firm D call. The CDR3 has 12 amino acids. CDR1 SEHNR and CDR2 FQNEAQ come from the germline V gene (reference sequence). V was trimmed by 7 bases and J by 3 bases, leaving 9 bases between them. This CDR3 is CASTSADTEAFF. In nucleotides, the CDR3 is TGTGCCAGCACCTCAGCGGACACTGAAGCTTTCTTT.

The sample holds a few counts of this clonotype. CDR3 loop: CSASRSSYNSPLHF. Written as DNA, the CDR3 is TGCAGTGCTAGCAGGAGCTCCTATAATTCACCCCTCCACTTT. This chain links TRBV20-1 with TRBJ1-6; unclear D gene. The CDR3 is 14 residues long. V lost 3 bases and J 0 bases, leaving 6 bases between the germline ends. From germline, CDR1 is DFQATT and CDR2 SNEGSKA (reference sequence).

There are a few counts of this clonotype. This rearrangement joins TRBV10-3 to TRBJ2-3, with 9 nucleotides matching TRBD2. CDR1 ENHRY and CDR2 SYGVKD come from the germline V gene. Germline trimming cut 11 bases from V and 4 bases from J; bases unmatched to any gene: 7. The CDR3 is made up of 13 amino acids. CDR3 DNA sequence: TGTGCCGTCTCGACTAGCGGCGCAGATACGCAGTATTTT. This sequence encodes CAVSTSGADTQYF.

This clonotype was seen only a few times. This chain connects TRBV10-3 to TRBJ2-1, with TRBD1 as a possible D gene (5 bases). This CDR3 is 12 amino acids long. Trimming took 2 bases from V and 8 from J, leaving 7 bases between them. Germline-derived CDR1 and CDR2 are ENHRY and SYGVKD. CDR3 region: CAISEKGYEQFF. The CDR3 DNA reads TGTGCCATCAGTGAGAAGGGGTATGAGCAGTTCTTC.

V is TRBV6-1 and J is TRBJ2-3; 7 positions agree with TRBD1. From germline, CDR1 is MNHNS and CDR2 SASEGT. The V and J ends lost 6 bases and 6 bases, in that order; junction bases with no gene match: 6. This CDR3 contains 13 residues. DNA for the CDR3: TGTGCCAGCAGAACAGGGGTAGGGGATACGCAGTATTTT. This gives the protein CASRTGVGDTQYF.

This clonotype was counted only a few times. The V and J genes are TRBV7-3 and TRBJ2-1; D remains unclear. The ends were cut back, 5 bases at V and 5 bases at J, with 7 bases in the middle. Germline V lookup: CDR1 SGHTA, CDR2 FQGTGA. This CDR3 spans 12 amino acids. CDR3 sequence: CASSPGNNEQFF. The CDR3 bases are TGTGCCAGCAGCCCTGGTAACAATGAGCAGTTCTTC. Full variable domain (missing parts from reference TRBV7-3 and TRBJ2-1): GAGVSQTPSNKVTEKGKYVELRCDPISGHTALYWYRQSLGQGPEFLIYFQGTGAADDSGLPNDRFFAVRPEGSVSTLKIQRTERGDSAVYLCASSPGNNEQFFGPGTRLTVL.

The chain combines TRBV4-2 with TRBJ1-1, with no clear D. The ends were cut back, 3 bases at V and 0 bases at J, with 11 bases in the middle. This CDR3 has 15 amino acids. Germline V CDR1 and CDR2: LGHNA, YNFKEQ. The CDR3 DNA follows: TGTGCCAGCAGCCAGGATCACCGGCTGAACACTGAAGCTTTCTTT. Its protein product is CASSQDHRLNTEAFF.

The count of this clonotype is one. This chain joins TRBV7-2 and TRBJ2-3, with D possibly being TRBD2 (6 bases). The CDR3 totals 16 residues. CDR1 is SGHTA, CDR2 FQGNSA, per germline. Trimming left V 6 bases short and J 2 bases short, with 18 bases between. The CDR3 DNA sequence: TGTGCCAGCAGGGGTTCGCGGCGGGGATACACAGATACGCAGTATTTT. Its translation is CASRGSRRGYTDTQYF.

The table lists this clonotype with a few counts. The genes are TRBV27 and TRBJ1-2; 7 bases agree with TRBD1. V gave up 1 base and J gave up 1 base; unmatched junction bases: 24. The germline CDR1 and CDR2 sequences are MNHEY and SMNVEV (reference sequence). This CDR3 region has 22 residues. CDR3 sequence (DNA): TGTGCCAGCAGTTTATTACCCGCCTACCGGGACAGAAGAGTAGTGTTTAACTATGGCTACACCTTC. Protein sequence: CASSLLPAYRDRRVVFNYGYTF.

The V gene is TRBV2, the J gene TRBJ2-2; the D gene could be TRBD1 or TRBD2 (6 bases each). Trimming stripped 5 bases from V and 4 bases from J, with 11 bases between. Germline values: CDR1 SNHLY, CDR2 FYNNEI. The CDR3 length is 14 residues. The DNA of the CDR3 is TGTGCCAGCAGTACCGAGGGGGGCACCGGGGAGCTGTTTTTT. Protein product: CASSTEGGTGELFF.